This T cell receptor beta chain was obtained from a study of blood T cell repertoires in COVID-19. At the level of the study: Acute and convalescent COVID-19 specimens originated in the United States, Italy and Spain. Sources were T cells, B-cell-depleted T cells, or PBMCs; the material itself was cDNA or gDNA.

This clone was seen a single time. In the study's own analysis: Reference gene primer amplification gave estimated nucleated cell counts. Data came from immunoSEQ multiplex PCR; TCRdb stores just in-frame clones and leaves some out. V and J calls and clone size are copied from that table; D and trimming were computed from the DNA. The sample has hundreds of thousands of clones, about nine tenths seen once. The CDR3 extends over 13 amino acids. Trimming cost V 2 bases and J 3 bases, with 7 bases left between them. Germline-derived CDR1 and CDR2 are MNHEY and SVGAGI. The clonotype comes from a man aged 60-69 years who had recovered from COVID-19. The rearrangement uses TRBV6-5 and TRBJ1-1; D remains ambiguous. Sequences were obtained from peripheral blood. The CDR3 nucleotides are TGTGCCAGCAGTTACAATATTTACACTGAAGCTTTCTTT. It specifies CASSYNIYTEAFF.